A few counts support the clone carrying this T cell receptor (beta chain). Its antigen remains unknown. The sample originates from a study of CD8+ T cells in alopecia areata. Looking at the study overall: Treated individuals took tofacitinib by mouth, 5 to 10 mg twice daily. Tofacitinib was given for 6 to 18 months, then stopped for 6 months.

Documented treatment: oral pan-JAK inhibitor, 5-10 mg twice daily. The study's findings and limits: Sharing of TCR sequences between patients (possibly for HLA-related reasons) was less clear than in mice.

RNA extraction and reverse transcription yielded cDNA as sequencing template. Here immunoSEQ multiplex PCR was the method, and the copy in TCRdb shows in-frame clones only, minus some. Of 98,000 or so clones in the sample, 60% to 65% were seen once. Per the germline V gene, CDR1 is SGHTA and CDR2 is FQGNSA. The CDR3 spans 14 residues. V gave up 2 bases and J gave up 3 bases, with 10 bases separating them. The material sequenced was CD8+ T cells sorted from blood, taken at week 4, from a patient treated with tofacitinib. The chain joins TRBV7-2 to TRBJ1-1; D remains ambiguous. The origin of this receptor is a human donor with alopecia areata. CDR3 DNA sequence: TGTGCCAGCAGCTTAACCGTAACGCACACTGAAGCTTTCTTT. Translating gives CASSLTVTHTEAFF. The full variable domain, completed using reference TRBV7-2 and TRBJ1-1, is GAGVSQSPSNKVTEKGKDVELRCDPISGHTALYWYRQSLGQGLEFLIYFQGNSAPDKSGLPSDRFSAERTGGSVSTLTIQRTQQEDSAVYLCASSLTVTHTEAFFGQGTRLTVV.